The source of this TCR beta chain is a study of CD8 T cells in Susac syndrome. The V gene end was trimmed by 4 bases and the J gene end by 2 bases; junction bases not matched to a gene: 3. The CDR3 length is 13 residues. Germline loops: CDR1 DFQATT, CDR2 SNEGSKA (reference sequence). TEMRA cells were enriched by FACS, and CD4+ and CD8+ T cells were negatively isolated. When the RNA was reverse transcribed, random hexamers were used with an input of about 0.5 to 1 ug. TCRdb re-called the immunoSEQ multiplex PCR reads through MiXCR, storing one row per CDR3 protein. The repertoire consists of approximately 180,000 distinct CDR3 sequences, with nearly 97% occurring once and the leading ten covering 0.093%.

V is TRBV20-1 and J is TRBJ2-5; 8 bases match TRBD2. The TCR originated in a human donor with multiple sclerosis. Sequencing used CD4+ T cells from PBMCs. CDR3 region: CSATPGGQETQYF. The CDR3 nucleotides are TGCAGTGCTACTCCGGGGGGGCAAGAGACCCAGTACTTC.